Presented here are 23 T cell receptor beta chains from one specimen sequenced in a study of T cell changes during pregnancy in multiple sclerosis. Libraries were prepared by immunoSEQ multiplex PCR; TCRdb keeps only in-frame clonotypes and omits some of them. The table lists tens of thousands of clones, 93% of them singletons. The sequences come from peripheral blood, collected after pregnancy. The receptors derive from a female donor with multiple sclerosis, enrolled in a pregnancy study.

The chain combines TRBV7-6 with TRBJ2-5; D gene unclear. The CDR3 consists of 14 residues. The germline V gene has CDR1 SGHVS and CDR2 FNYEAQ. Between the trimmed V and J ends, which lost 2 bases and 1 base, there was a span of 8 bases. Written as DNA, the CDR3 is TGTGCCAGCAGCTTAATGGGCTCCCAAGAGACCCAGTACTTC. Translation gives CASSLMGSQETQYF.

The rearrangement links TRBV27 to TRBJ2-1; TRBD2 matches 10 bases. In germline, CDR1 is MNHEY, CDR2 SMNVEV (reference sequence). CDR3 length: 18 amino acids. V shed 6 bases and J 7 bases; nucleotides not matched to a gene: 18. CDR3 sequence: CASRERASGSMKGNEQFF. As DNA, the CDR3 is TGTGCCAGCAGGGAGAGGGCTAGCGGGAGTATGAAAGGGAATGAGCAGTTCTTC.

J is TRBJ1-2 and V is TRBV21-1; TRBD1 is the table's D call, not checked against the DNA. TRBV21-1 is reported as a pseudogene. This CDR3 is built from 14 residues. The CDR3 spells CASSQGQGADGYTF. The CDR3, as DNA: TGTGCCAGCAGCCAAGGGCAGGGGGCGGATGGCTACACCTTC.

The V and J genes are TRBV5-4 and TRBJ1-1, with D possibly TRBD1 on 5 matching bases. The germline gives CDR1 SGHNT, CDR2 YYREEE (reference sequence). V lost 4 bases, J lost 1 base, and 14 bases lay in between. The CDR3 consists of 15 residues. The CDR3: CASSGAGPKNTEAFF. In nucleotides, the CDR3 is TGTGCCAGCAGCGGGGCGGGACCGAAGAACACTGAAGCTTTCTTT. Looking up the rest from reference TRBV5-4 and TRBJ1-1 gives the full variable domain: ETGVTQSPTHLIKTRGQQVTLRCSSQSGHNTVSWYQQALGQGPQFIFQYYREEENGRGNFPPRFSGLQFPNYSSELNVNALELDDSALYLCASSGAGPKNTEAFFGQGTRLTVV.

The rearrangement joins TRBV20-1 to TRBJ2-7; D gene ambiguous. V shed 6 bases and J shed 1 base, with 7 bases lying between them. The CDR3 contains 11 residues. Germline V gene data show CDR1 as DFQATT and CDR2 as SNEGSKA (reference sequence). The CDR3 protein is CSALASYEQYF. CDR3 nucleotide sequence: TGCAGTGCACTTGCATCCTACGAGCAGTACTTC.

The CDR3 DNA reads TGTGCCAGCAGCCGCCCGATCCGGACAGGGGGGAATCAGCCCCAGCATTTT. Residues: CASSRPIRTGGNQPQHF. The chain uses TRBV28 and TRBJ1-5, with TRBD1 identical over 10 bases. V trimming: 6 bases; J trimming: 4 bases; junction bases outside the gene matches: 12. This CDR3 region has 17 residues. The germline gives CDR1 MDHEN, CDR2 SYDVKM.

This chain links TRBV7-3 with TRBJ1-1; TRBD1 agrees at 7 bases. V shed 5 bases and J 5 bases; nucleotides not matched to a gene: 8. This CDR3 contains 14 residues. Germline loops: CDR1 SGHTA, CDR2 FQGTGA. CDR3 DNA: TGTGCCAGCAGCGACGGACAGGTGCAAACTGAAGCTTTCTTT. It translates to CASSDGQVQTEAFF.

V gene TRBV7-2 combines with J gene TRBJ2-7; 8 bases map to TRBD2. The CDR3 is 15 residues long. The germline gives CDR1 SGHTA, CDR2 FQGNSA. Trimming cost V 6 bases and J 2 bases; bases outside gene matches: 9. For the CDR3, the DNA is TGTGCCAGCAGTCGGCGGGGGGCAACCCCCTACGAGCAGTACTTC. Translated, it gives CASSRRGATPYEQYF.

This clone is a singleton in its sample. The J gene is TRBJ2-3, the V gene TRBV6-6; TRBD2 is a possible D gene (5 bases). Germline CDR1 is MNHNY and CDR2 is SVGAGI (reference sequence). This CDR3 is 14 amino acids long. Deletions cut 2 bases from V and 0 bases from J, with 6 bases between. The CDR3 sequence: CASSYRTSTDTQYF. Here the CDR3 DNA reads TGTGCCAGCAGTTACCGGACTAGCACAGATACGCAGTATTTT.

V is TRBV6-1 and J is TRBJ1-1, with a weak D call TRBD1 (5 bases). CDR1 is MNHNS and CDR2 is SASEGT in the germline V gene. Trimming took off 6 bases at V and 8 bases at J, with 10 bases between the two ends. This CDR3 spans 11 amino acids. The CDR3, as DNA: TGTGCCAGCAGACAGGTGGGCGAAGCTTTCTTT. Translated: CASRQVGEAFF.

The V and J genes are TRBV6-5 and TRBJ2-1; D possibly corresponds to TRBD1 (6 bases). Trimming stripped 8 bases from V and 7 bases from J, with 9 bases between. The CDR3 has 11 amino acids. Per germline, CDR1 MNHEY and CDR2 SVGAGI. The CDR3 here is CASQDRNEQFF. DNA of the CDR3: TGTGCCAGCCAGGACAGAAATGAGCAGTTCTTC.

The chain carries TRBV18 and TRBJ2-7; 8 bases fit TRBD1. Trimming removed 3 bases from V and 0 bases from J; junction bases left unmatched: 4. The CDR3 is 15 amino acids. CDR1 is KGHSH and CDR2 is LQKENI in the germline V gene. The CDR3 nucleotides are TGTGCCAGCTCACCTCGCCAGGGGGCCTCCTACGAGCAGTACTTC. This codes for CASSPRQGASYEQYF. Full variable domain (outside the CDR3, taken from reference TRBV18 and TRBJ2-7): NAGVMQNPRHLVRRRGQEARLRCSPMKGHSHVYWYRQLPEEGLKFMVYLQKENIIDESGMPKERFSAEFPKEGPSILRIQQVVRGDSAAYFCASSPRQGASYEQYFGPGTRLTVT.

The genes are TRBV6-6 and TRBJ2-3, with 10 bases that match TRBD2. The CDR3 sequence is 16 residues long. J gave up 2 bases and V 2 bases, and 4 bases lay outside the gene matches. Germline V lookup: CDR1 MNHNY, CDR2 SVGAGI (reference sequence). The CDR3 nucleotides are TGTGCCAGCAGTTACCGCCTAGCGGGAGCCACAGATACGCAGTATTTT. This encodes CASSYRLAGATDTQYF.

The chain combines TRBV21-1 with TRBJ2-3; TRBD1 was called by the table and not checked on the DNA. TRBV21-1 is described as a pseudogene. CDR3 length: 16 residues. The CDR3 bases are TGTGCCAGCGGGGGCAAGGACATAGGAGCCACAGATACGCAGTATTTT. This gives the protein CASGGKDIGATDTQYF.

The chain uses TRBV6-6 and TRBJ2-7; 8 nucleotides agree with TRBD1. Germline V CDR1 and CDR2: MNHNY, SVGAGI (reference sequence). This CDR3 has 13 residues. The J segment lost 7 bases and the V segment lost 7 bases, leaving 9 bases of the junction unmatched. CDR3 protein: CASTTGALGEQYF. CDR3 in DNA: TGTGCCAGCACGACAGGGGCGCTTGGGGAGCAGTACTTC.

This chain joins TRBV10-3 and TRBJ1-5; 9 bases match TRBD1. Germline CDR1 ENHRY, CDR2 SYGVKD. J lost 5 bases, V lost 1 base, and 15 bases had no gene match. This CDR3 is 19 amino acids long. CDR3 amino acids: CAISELLSGTGNTHQPQHF. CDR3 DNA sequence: TGTGCCATCAGTGAGTTATTGTCCGGGACAGGGAATACCCATCAGCCCCAGCATTTT.

CDR3 protein: CASSEIGGTGVSEQYF. CDR3 bases: TGTGCCAGCAGCGAGATAGGCGGGACTGGCGTCAGCGAGCAGTACTTC. The rearrangement links TRBV27 to TRBJ2-7; possible D gene TRBD2, 6 bases. Germline V gene lookup returns CDR1 MNHEY and CDR2 SMNVEV (reference sequence). The CDR3 is 16 residues long. With 6 bases removed from V and 6 bases from J, the gap between germline ends came to 24 bases.

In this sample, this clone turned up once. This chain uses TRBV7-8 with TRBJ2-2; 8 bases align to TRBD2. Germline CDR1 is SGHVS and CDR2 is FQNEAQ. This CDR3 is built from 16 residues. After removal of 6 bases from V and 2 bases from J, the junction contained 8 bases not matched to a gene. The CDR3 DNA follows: TGTGCCAGCAGGTCTACTAGCGGAATAAACACCGGGGAGCTGTTTTTT. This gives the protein CASRSTSGINTGELFF.

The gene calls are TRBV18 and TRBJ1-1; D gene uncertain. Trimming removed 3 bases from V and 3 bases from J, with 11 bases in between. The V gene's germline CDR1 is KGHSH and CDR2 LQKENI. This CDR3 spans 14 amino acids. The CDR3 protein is CASSPLPGDTEAFF. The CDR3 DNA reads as TGTGCCAGCTCACCTTTACCTGGAGACACTGAAGCTTTCTTT.

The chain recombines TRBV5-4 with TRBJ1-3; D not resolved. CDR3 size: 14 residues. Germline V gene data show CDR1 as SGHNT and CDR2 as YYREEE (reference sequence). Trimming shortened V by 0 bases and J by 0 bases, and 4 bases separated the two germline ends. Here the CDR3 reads CASSLDTSGNTIYF. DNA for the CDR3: TGTGCCAGCAGCTTGGACACCTCTGGAAACACCATATATTTT.

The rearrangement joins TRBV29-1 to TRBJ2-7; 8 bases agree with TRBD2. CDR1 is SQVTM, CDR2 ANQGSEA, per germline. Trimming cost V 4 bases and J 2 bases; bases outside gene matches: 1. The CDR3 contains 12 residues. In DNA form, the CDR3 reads TGCAGCGTTGGACTAGCGCCCTACGAGCAGTACTTC. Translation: CSVGLAPYEQYF.

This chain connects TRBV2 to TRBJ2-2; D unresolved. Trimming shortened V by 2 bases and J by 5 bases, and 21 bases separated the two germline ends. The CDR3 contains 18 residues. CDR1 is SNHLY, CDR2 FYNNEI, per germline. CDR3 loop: CASSETAVSRIGTGELFF. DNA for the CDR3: TGTGCCAGCAGTGAAACGGCCGTCTCTAGAATAGGAACCGGGGAGCTGTTTTTT. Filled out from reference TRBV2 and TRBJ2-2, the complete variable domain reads EPEVTQTPSHQVTQMGQEVILRCVPISNHLYFYWYRQILGQKVEFLVSFYNNEISEKSEIFDDQFSVERPDGSNFTLKIRSTKLEDSAMYFCASSETAVSRIGTGELFFGEGSRLTVL.

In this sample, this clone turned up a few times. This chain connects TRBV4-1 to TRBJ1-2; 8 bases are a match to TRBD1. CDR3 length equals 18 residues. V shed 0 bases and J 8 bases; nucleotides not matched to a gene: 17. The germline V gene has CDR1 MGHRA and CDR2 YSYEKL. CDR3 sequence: CASSQDGVQGGRGEGYTF. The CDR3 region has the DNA TGCGCCAGCAGCCAAGATGGAGTACAGGGGGGCCGAGGTGAAGGCTACACCTTC.